Following are 4 T cell receptor beta chains from one sample sequenced in a study of blood T cell repertoires in COVID-19 (dated by TCRdb to the early 2020s). Libraries were constructed by the immunoSEQ multiplex PCR assay. In TCRdb, the immuneACCESS table is reduced to in-frame sequences with V and J assigned. These tables do not hold every clone; where another copy was compared, an unresolved V gene accounts for under half, and the others remain unexplained. This sample is represented by 55,000 to 80,000 clones; approximately 88% of them were singletons. The ten largest clones add up to 1% to 1.5% of the sample. What was sequenced was peripheral blood. The receptor source for this set is a woman between 55 and 75 years old with acute or convalescent COVID-19.

The chain has TRBV6-2 or TRBV6-3 and TRBJ1-2; no definite D call. Trimming removed 2 bases at V and 5 bases at J, with 9 bases between. CDR1 is MNHEY and CDR2 is SVGEGT in the germline V gene. There are 13 residues in the CDR3. The CDR3 loop reads CASSYIPGYGYTF. CDR3 DNA: TGTGCCAGCAGTTACATTCCGGGTTATGGCTACACCTTC.

The chain combines TRBV3-1 (or the pseudogene TRBV3-2) with TRBJ1-5; 10 nucleotides align to TRBD1. CDR1 and CDR2 (germline): LGHDT, YNNKEL (reference sequence). The ends lost 5 bases at V and 4 bases at J; junction bases unmatched: 5. This CDR3 region has 15 residues. For the CDR3, the DNA is TGTGCCAGCAGCTTAGGGACAGGGGAGAATCAGCCCCAGCATTTT. Translation gives CASSLGTGENQPQHF.

V usage is TRBV27 and J usage is TRBJ1-2, with TRBD1 as a possible D gene (5 bases). This CDR3 has 13 amino acids. The germline gives CDR1 MNHEY, CDR2 SMNVEV (reference sequence). Trimming left V 0 bases short and J 6 bases short, with 8 bases between. Written as DNA, the CDR3 is TGTGCCAGCAGTTTATCGGCAGGGAATGGCTACACCTTC. This encodes CASSLSAGNGYTF.

This sequence joins TRBV7-9 and TRBJ2-1; 11 bases are shared with TRBD2. Trimming took 5 bases from V and 5 from J; bases not matched to a gene: 8. CDR3 length equals 16 residues. Per germline, CDR1 SEHNR and CDR2 FQNEAQ (reference sequence). In DNA form, the CDR3 reads TGTGCCAGCAGCGACCGACTAGCGGGGAATAACAATGAGCAGTTCTTC. The encoded protein is CASSDRLAGNNNEQFF.